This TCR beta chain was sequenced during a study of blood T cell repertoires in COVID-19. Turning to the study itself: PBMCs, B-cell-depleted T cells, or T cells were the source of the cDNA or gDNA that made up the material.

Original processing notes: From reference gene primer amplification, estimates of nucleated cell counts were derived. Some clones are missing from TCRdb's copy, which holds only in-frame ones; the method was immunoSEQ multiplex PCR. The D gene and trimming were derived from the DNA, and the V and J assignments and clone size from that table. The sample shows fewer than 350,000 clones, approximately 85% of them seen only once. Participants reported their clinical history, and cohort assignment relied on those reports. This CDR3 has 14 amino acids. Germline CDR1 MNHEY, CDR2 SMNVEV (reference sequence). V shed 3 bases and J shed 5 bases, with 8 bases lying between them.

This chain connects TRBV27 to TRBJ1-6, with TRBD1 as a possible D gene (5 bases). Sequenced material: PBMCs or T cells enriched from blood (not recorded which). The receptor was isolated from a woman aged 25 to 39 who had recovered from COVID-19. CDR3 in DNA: TGTGCCAGCAGTTTGGTAGGGGATAATTCACCCCTCCACTTT. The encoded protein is CASSLVGDNSPLHF.